This T cell receptor (beta chain) was identified during a study of cytomegalovirus exposure and HLA in healthy donors. A note on this clone: Its specificity is unknown.

Use of 60 Vbeta and 13 Jbeta primers characterized the PCR. Repertoires were generated with immunoSEQ multiplex PCR, while TCRdb's copy carries only in-frame clones and drops some. The data hold tens of thousands of clones, with about 63% observed a single time. General study results and limits: Several of the most significant clusters appeared linked to common viral pathogens, based on a later analysis.

CDR3 size: 14 residues. V dropped 7 bases and J dropped 0; count of bases not matched to a gene: 3. Per germline, CDR1 MGHDK and CDR2 SYGVNS. This TCR was sampled from a man aged 50 to 60 in good health and CMV-seropositive. The chain has TRBV25-1 and TRBJ1-5; 7 bases are a match to TRBD1. The specimen was PBMCs. The CDR3 DNA follows: TGTGCCAGCACCCGGACAGGTAGCAATCAGCCCCAGCATTTT. It codes for CASTRTGSNQPQHF.